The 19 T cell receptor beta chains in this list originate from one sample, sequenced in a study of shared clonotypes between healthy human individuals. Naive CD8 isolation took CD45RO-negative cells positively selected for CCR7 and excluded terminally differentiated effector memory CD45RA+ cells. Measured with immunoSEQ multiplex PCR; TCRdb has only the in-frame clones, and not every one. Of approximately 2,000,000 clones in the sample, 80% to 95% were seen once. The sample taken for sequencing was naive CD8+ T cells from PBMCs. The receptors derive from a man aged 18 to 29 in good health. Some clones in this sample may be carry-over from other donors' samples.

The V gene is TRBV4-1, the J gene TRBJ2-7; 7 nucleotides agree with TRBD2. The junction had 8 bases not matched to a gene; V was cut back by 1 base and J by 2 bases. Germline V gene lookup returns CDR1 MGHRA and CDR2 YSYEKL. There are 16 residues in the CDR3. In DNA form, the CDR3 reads TGCGCCAGCAGCCAAGTATCCGGGAGGTTCGCCTACGAGCAGTACTTC. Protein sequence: CASSQVSGRFAYEQYF.

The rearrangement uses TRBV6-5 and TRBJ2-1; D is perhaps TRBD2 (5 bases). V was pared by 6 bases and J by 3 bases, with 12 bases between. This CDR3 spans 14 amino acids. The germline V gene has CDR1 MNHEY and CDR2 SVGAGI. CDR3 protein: CASSPAEDYNEQFF. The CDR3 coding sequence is TGTGCCAGCAGCCCCGCGGAGGACTACAATGAGCAGTTCTTC.

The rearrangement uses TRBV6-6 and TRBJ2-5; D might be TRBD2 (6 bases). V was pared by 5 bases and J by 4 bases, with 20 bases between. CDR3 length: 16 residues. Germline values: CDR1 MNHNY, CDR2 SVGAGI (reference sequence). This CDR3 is CASSPSAGTFRETQYF. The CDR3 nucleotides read TGTGCCAGCAGTCCCTCGGCAGGGACTTTCCGAGAGACCCAGTACTTC.

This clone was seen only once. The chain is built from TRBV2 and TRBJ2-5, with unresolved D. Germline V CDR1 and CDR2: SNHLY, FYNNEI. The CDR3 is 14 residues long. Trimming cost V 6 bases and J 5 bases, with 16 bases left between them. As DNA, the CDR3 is TGTGCCAGCAGCGAGGACCACTCCTCGGAGACCCAGTACTTC. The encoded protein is CASSEDHSSETQYF.

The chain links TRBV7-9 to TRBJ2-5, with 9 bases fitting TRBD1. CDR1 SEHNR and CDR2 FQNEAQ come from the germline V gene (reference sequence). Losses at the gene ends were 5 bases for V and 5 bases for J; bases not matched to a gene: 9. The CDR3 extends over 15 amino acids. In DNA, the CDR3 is TGTGCCAGCAGCAGTAGGGACAGGGAGGGTGAGACCCAGTACTTC. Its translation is CASSSRDREGETQYF.

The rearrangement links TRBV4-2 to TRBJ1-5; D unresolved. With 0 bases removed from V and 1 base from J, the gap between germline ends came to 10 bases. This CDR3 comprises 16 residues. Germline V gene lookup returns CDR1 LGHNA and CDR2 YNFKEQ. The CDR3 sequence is CASSQEAGASNQPQHF. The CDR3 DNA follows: TGTGCCAGCAGCCAAGAGGCAGGAGCGAGCAATCAGCCCCAGCATTTT.

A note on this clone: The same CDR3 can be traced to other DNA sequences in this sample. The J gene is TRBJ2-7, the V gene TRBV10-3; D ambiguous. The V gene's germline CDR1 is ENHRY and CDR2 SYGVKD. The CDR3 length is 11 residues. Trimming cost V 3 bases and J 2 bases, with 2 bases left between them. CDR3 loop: CAISETYEQYF. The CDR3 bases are TGTGCCATCAGTGAAACCTACGAGCAGTACTTC.

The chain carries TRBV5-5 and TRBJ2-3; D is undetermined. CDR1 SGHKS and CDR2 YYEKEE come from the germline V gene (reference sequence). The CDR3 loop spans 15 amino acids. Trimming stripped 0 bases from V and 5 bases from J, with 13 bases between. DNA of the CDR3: TGTGCCAGCAGCTTGGGGGTTCCTACCCGAGATACGCAGTATTTT. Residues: CASSLGVPTRDTQYF. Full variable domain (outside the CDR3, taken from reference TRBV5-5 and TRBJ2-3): DAGVTQSPTHLIKTRGQQVTLRCSPISGHKSVSWYQQVLGQGPQFIFQYYEKEERGRGNFPDRFSARQFPNYSSELNVNALLLGDSALYLCASSLGVPTRDTQYFGPGTRLTVL.

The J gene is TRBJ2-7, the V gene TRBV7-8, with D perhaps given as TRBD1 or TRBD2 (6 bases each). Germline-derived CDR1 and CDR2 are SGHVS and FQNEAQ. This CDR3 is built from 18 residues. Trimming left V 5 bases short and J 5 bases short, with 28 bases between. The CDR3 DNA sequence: TGTGCCAGCAGCCCACCCTCTCGGGGGCCCGAGGCAATCCACGAGCAGTACTTC. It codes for CASSPPSRGPEAIHEQYF.

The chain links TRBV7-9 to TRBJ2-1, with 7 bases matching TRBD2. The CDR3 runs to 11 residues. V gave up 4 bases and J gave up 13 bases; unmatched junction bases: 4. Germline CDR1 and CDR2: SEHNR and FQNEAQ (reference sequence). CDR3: CASSSTSLQFF. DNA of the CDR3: TGTGCCAGCAGCTCGACTAGCCTCCAGTTCTTC.

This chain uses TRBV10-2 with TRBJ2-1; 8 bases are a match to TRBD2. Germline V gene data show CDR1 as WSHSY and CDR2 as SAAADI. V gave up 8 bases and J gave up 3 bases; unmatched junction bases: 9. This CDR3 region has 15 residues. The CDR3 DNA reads TGCGCCAGCTCCGAGGTAAGCGGGAGCTACAATGAGCAGTTCTTC. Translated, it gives CASSEVSGSYNEQFF.

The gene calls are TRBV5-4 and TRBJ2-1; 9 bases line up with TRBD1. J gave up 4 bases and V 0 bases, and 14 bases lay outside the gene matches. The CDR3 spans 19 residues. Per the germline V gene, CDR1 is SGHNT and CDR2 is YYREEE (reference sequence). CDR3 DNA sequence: TGTGCCAGCAGCTTGGGGGTGAGAGACAGGGGGGACGCTTACAATGAGCAGTTCTTC. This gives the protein CASSLGVRDRGDAYNEQFF.

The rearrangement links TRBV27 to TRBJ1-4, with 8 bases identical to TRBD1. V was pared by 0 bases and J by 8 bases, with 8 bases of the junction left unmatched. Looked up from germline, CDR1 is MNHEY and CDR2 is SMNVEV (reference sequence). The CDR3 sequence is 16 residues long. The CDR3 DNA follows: TGTGCCAGCAGTTTATCACGGACAGGGTATAAGGAAAAACTGTTTTTT. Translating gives CASSLSRTGYKEKLFF.

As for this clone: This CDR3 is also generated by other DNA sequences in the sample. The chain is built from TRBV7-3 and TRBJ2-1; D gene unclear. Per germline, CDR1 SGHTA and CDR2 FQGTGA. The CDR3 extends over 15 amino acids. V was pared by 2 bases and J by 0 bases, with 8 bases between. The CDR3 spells CASSLGLSSYNEQFF. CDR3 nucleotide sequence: TGTGCCAGCAGCTTAGGCCTCAGCTCCTACAATGAGCAGTTCTTC.

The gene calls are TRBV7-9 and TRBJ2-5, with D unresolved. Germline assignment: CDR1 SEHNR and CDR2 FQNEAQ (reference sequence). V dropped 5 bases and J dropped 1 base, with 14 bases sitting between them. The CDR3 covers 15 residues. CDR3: CASSPAGFLQETQYF. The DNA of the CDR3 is TGTGCCAGCAGCCCAGCCGGGTTCCTCCAAGAGACCCAGTACTTC.

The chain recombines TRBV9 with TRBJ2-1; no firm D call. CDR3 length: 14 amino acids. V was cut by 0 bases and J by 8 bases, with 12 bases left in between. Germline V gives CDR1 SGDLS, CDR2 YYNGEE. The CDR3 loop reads CASSVEGRTDEQFF. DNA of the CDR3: TGTGCCAGCAGCGTAGAGGGAAGAACCGATGAGCAGTTCTTC.

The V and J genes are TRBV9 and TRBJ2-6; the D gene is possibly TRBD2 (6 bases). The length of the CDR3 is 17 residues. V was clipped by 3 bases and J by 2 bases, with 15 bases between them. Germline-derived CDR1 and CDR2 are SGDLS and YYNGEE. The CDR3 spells CASSGDGTGAGANVLTF. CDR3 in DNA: TGTGCCAGCAGCGGTGACGGGACGGGAGCTGGGGCCAACGTCCTGACTTTC.

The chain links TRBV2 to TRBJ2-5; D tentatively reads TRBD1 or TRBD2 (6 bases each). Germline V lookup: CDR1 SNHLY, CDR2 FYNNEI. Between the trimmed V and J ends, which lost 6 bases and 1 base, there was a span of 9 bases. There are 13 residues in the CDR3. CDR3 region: CASSRGGQETQYF. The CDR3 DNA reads TGTGCCAGCAGCAGGGGAGGCCAAGAGACCCAGTACTTC.

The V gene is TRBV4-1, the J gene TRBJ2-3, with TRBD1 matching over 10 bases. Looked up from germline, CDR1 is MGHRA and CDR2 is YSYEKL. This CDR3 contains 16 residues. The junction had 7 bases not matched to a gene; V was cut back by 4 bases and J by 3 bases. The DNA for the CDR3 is TGCGCCAGCAGCCTCTGGACAGGGGGATCGACAGATACGCAGTATTTT. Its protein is CASSLWTGGSTDTQYF.